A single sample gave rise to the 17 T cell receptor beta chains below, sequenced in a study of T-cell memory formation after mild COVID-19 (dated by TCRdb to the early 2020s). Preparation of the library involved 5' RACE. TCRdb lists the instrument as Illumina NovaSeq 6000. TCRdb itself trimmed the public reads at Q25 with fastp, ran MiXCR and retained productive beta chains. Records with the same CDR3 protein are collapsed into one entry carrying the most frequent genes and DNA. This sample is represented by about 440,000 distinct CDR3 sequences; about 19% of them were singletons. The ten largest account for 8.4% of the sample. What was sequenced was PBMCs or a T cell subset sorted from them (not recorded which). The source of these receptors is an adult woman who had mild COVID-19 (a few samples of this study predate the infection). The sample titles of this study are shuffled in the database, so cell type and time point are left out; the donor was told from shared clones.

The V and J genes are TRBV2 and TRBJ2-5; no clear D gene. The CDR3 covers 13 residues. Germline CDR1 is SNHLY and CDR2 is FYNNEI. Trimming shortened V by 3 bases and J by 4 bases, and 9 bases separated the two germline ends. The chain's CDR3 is CASSDRVAETQYF. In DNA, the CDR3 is TGTGCCAGCAGTGACCGGGTGGCAGAGACCCAGTACTTC.

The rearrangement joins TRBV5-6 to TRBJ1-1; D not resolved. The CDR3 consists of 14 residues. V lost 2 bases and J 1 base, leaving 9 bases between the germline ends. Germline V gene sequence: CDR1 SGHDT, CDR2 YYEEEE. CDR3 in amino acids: CASSFLGWNTEAFF. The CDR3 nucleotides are TGTGCCAGCAGCTTTCTGGGATGGAACACTGAAGCTTTCTTT.

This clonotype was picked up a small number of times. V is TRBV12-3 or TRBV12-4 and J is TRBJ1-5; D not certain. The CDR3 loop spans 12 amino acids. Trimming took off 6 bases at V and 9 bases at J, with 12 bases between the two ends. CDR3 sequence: CASRGYGGPQHF. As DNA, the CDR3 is TGTGCCAGCAGGGGGTACGGTGGGCCCCAGCATTTT.

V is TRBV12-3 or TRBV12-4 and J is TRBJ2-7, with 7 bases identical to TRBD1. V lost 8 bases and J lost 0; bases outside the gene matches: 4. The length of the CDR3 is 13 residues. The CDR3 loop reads CASRDRSSYEQYF. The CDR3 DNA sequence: TGTGCCAGCCGGGACAGAAGCTCCTACGAGCAGTACTTC.

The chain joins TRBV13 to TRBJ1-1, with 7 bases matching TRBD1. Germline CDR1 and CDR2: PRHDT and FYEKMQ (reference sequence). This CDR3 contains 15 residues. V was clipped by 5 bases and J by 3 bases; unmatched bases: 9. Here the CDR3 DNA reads TGTGCCAGCAGCCCCAGGGGGGATTTGGACACTGAAGCTTTCTTT. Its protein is CASSPRGDLDTEAFF.

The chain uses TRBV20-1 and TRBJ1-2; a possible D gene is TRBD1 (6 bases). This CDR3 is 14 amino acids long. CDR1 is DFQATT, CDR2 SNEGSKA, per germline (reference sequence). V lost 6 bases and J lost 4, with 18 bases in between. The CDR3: CSATAGDLFYGYTF. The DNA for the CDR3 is TGCAGTGCAACCGCAGGGGATCTCTTCTATGGCTACACCTTC.

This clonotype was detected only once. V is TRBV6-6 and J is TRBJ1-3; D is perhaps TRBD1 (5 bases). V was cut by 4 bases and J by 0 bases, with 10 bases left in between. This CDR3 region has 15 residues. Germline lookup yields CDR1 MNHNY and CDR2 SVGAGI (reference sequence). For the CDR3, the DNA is TGTGCCAGCAGTTCCAACAGGATCTCTGGAAACACCATATATTTT. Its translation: CASSSNRISGNTIYF.

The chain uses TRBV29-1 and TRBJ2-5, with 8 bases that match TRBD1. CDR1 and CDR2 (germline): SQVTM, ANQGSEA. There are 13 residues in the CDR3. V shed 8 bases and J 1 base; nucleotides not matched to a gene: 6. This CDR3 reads CSCFQGAQETQYF. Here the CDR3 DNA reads TGCAGCTGTTTTCAGGGGGCCCAAGAGACCCAGTACTTC.

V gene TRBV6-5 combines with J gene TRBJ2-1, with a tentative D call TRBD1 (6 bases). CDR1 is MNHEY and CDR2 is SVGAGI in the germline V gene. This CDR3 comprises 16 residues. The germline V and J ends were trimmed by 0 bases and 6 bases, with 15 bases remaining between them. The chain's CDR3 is CASSYSLQGGFNEQFF. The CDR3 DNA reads TGTGCCAGCAGTTACTCTTTACAGGGCGGGTTCAATGAGCAGTTCTTC.

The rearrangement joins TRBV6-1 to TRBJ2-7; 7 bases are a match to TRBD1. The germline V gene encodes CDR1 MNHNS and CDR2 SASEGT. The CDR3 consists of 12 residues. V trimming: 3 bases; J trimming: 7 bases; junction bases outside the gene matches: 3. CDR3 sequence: CASSDMTGEQYF. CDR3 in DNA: TGTGCCAGCAGTGACATGACAGGGGAGCAGTACTTC.

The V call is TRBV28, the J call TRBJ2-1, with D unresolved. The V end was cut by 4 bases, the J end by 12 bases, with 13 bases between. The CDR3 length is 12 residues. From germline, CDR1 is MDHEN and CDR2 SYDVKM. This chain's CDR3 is CASSSSTHAQFF. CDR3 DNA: TGTGCCAGCAGTTCCTCTACCCACGCGCAGTTCTTC.

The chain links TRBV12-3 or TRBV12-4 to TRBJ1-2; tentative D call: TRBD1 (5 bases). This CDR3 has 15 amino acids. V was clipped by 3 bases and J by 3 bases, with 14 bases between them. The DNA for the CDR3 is TGTGCCAGCAGTTTCATATCAGTGGGGCACTATGGCTACACCTTC. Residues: CASSFISVGHYGYTF.

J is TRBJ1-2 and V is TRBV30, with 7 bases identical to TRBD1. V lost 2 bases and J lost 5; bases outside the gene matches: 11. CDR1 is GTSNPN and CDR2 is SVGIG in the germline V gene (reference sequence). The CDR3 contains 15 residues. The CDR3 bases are TGTGCCTGGAGTATAGGGGGCACCGCACGGTATGGCTACACCTTC. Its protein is CAWSIGGTARYGYTF. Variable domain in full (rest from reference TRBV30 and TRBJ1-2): SQTIHQWPATLVQPVGSPLSLECTVEGTSNPNLYWYRQAAGRGLQLLFYSVGIGQISSEVPQNLSASRPQDRQFILSSKKLLLSDSGFYLCAWSIGGTARYGYTFGSGTRLTVV.

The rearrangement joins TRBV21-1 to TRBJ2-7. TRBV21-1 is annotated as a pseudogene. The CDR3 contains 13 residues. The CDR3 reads CASSIGGNYEQYF. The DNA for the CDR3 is TGTGCCAGCAGCATAGGCGGCAACTACGAGCAGTACTTC.

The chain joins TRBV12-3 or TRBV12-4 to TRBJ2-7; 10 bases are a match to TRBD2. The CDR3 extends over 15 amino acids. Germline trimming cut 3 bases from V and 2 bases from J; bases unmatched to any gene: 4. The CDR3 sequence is CASSFSGRSTYEQYF. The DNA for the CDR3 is TGTGCCAGCAGTTTTAGCGGGAGGTCAACCTACGAGCAGTACTTC.

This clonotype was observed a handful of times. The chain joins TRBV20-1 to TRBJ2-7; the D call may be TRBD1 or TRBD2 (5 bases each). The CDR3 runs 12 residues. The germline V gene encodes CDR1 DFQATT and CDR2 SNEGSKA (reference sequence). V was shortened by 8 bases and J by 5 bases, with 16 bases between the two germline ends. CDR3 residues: CSFSRGADEQYF. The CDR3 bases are TGCAGTTTCTCTCGAGGGGCGGACGAGCAGTACTTC.

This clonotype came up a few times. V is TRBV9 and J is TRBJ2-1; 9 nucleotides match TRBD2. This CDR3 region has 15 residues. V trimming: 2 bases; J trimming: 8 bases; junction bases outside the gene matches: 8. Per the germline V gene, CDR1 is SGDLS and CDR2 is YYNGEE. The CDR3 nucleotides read TGTGCCAGCAGCGTCGGTAGCGGGAGCTGGTATGAGCAGTTCTTC. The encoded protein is CASSVGSGSWYEQFF. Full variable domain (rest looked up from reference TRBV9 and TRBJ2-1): DSGVTQTPKHLITATGQRVTLRCSPRSGDLSVYWYQQSLDQGLQFLIQYYNGEERAKGNILERFSAQQFPDLHSELNLSSLELGDSALYFCASSVGSGSWYEQFFGPGTRLTVL.